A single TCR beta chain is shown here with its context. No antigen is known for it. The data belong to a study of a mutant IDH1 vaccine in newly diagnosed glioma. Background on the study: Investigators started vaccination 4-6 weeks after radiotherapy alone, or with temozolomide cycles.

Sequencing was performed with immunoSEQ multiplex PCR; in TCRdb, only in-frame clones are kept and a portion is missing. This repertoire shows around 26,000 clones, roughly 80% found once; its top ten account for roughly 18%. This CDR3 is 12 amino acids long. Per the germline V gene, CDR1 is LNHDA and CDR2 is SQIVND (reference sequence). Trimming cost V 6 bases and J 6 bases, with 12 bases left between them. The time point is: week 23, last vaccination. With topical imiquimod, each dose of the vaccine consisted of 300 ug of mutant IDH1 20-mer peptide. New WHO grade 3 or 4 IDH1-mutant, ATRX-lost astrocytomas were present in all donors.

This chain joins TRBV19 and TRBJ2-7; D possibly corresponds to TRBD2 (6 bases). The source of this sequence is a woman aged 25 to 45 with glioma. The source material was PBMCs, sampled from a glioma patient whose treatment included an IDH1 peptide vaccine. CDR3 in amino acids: CASSPTGGEQYF. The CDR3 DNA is TGTGCCAGTAGCCCAACCGGGGGCGAGCAGTACTTC.